This T cell receptor (beta chain) was observed in a study of T cells after yellow fever vaccination (dated by TCRdb to about 2019). In terms of the full investigation: The SMART-Seq v4 Ultra Low Input RNA kit was used to prepare libraries from fractions with low cell numbers. To follow T-cell clones before and after primary and booster YFV17D yellow fever vaccination, bulk TCR alpha and beta repertoires were sequenced over time. Two healthy male donors made up the cohort, one aged 18 to 29 years and the other aged 30 to 40 years. Blood was collected at multiple timepoints before and after primary and secondary immunization, and bulk PBMC replicates and cell subsets were isolated.

Sequenced on an Illumina NovaSeq 6000. Synthesis of TCR cDNA relied on 5'RACE template switching, a step that introduced a universal primer site along with unique molecular identifiers. Priming for cDNA synthesis came from both the TCR alpha and TCR beta constant segments. Libraries were amplified in two PCR steps, with sample barcodes and sequencing adapters added in the second step. Sequencing of libraries was performed on Illumina HiSeq 2500 (2x100 bp) or NovaSeq (2x150 bp). As for how the authors treated the data: MIGEC was used to demultiplex reads and collapse the reads into UMI consensus sequences, and MiXCR was used for V(D)J alignment. Vaccine-responding clonotypes were identified with edgeR using replicate PBMC samples, with FDR below 0.01 and a log2 fold change above 5 up to day 15 being required. Each bulk clonotype was labeled CD4 or CD8 based on which sequenced repertoire, CD4 or CD8, contained the clonotype at higher abundance. TCRdb's own reprocessing of the public reads used fastp at Q25 and MiXCR and kept productive beta chains. Under each unique CDR3 protein, matching rows form one entry showing the most common genes and DNA. It is TCRdb's table, rather than the study itself, that gives the V and J calls and clone size. The table for this sample lists just over 300,000 distinct CDR3 sequences; approximately 3.8% of them were counted only once. About a quarter of the sample lies in the top ten.

This clonotype was picked up many times. Its antigen has not been determined. No base quality information exists; no much larger clone differs at one position. V and J lose 0 bases and 4 bases, and a span of 6 bases separates them. The germline V gene provides CDR1 SGHTA and CDR2 FQGNSA. Taken from cysteine to phenylalanine, the CDR3 has 14 residues. Only the CDR3 DNA stays, 42 bases, in frame from base 1. The treatment or condition label here, explained by the study, means: live attenuated yellow fever vaccine strain. At each blood-draw timepoint, two biological replicates of bulk PBMCs were obtained. PBMCs were isolated from peripheral blood using a standard Ficoll-Paque protocol. TriZol was used to extract RNA from bulk PBMCs, from CD4 and CD8 fractions, and from dextramer-positive and dextramer-negative fractions. Here is what the overall study found, with its caveats: After the booster, most clones that had expanded after primary vaccination were detected again (around 96% of CD4 and roughly 86% of CD8), suggesting broad maintenance of memory. A small fraction of clonotypes showed up in both the CD4 and CD8 compartments, probably as a result of convergent recombination. The secondary T-cell response was found to be weaker but faster than the primary response, with a peak reached on day 5 rather than on day 15. Because only two donors were included in the study, the extent to which the findings can be generalized is limited. Because abundant contaminating clonotypes from the bulk population could be contained in FACS-sorted repertoires, computational filtering was required.

The sample consisted of PBMCs, taken on the day of the yellow fever booster vaccination. The origin of this receptor is a man younger than 35 who received the YFV17D yellow fever vaccine. This sequence uses TRBV7-2 and TRBJ2-2, with a tentative D gene TRBD1 over 5 matching bases. This receptor carries the CDR3 CASSLAQGTGELFF. The nucleotide sequence is given as TGTGCCAGCAGCTTAGCGCAGGGCACCGGGGAGCTGTTTTTT.